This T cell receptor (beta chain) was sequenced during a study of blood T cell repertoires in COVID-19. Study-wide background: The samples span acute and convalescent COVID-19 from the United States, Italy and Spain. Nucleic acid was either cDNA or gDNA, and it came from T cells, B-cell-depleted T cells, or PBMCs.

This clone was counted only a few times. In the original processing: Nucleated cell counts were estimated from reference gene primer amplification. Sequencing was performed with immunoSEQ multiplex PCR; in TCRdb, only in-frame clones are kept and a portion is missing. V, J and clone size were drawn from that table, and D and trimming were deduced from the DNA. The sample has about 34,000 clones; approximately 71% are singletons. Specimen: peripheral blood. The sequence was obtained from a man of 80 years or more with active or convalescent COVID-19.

CDR3 region: CASGAGIFYEQYF. The CDR3 region has the DNA TGTGCCAGCGGGGCAGGGATATTCTACGAGCAGTACTTC. The rearrangement uses TRBV7-9 and TRBJ2-7; tentative D call: TRBD1 (5 bases). The CDR3 spans 13 residues. Germline V gene data show CDR1 as SEHNR and CDR2 as FQNEAQ (reference sequence). Trimming shortened V by 8 bases and J by 3 bases, and 14 bases separated the two germline ends.